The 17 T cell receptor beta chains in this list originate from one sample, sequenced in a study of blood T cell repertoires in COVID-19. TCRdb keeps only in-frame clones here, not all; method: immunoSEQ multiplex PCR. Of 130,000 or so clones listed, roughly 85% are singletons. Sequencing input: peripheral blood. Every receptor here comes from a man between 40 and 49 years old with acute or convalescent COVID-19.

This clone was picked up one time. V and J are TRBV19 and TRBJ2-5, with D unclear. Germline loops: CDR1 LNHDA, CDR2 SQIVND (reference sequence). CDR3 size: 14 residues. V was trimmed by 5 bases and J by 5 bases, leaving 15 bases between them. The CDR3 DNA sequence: TGTGCCAGTAGTTCCCTGGAGAGCGCGGAGACCCAGTACTTC. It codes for CASSSLESAETQYF. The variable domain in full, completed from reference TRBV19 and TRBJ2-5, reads DGGITQSPKYLFRKEGQNVTLSCEQNLNHDAMYWYRQDPGQGLRLIYYSQIVNDFQKGDIAEGYSVSREKKESFPLTVTSAQKNPTAFYLCASSSLESAETQYFGPGTRLLVL.

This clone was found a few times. The CDR3 loop is CATTFNRNYGYTF. The CDR3 nucleotides read TGTGCCACCACTTTTAACAGGAACTATGGCTACACCTTC. The chain uses TRBV6-5 and TRBJ1-2, with TRBD1 as a possible D gene (5 bases). CDR3 size: 13 residues. The V and J ends lost 10 bases and 2 bases respectively, with 14 bases between them. In germline, CDR1 is MNHEY, CDR2 SVGAGI.

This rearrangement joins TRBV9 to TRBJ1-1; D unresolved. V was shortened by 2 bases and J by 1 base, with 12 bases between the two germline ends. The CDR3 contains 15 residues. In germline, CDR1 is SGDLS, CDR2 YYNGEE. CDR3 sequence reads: CASSVYIPGNTEAFF. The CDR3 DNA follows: TGTGCCAGCAGCGTTTATATTCCGGGGAACACTGAAGCTTTCTTT.

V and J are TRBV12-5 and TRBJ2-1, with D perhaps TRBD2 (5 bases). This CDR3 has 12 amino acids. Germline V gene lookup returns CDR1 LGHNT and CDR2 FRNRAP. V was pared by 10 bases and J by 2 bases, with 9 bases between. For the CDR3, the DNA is TGTGCTACCCACGGGACCTACAATGAGCAGTTCTTC. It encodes CATHGTYNEQFF.

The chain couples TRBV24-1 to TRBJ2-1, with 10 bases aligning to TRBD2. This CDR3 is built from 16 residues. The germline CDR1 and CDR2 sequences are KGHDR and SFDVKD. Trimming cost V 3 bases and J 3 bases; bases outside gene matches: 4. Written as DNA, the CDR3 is TGTGCCACCAGTGATACGAGGACTAGCGGCTACAATGAGCAGTTCTTC. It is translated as CATSDTRTSGYNEQFF.

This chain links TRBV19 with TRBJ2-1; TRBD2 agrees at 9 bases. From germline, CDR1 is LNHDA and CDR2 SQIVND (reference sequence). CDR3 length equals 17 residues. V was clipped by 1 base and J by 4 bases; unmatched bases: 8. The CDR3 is CASSIGGSGGFYNEQFF. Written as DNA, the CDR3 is TGTGCCAGTAGTATAGGAGGGAGCGGGGGGTTTTACAATGAGCAGTTCTTC. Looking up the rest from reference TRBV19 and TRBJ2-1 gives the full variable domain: DGGITQSPKYLFRKEGQNVTLSCEQNLNHDAMYWYRQDPGQGLRLIYYSQIVNDFQKGDIAEGYSVSREKKESFPLTVTSAQKNPTAFYLCASSIGGSGGFYNEQFFGPGTRLTVL.

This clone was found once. The CDR3 reads CASSQDSGNQPQHF. CDR3 sequence (DNA): TGCGCCAGCAGCCAAGATTCCGGGAATCAGCCCCAGCATTTT. This chain links TRBV4-3 with TRBJ1-5; D remains ambiguous. Germline V gives CDR1 LGHNA, CDR2 YSLEER. Trimming cost V 0 bases and J 4 bases, with 7 bases left between them. The CDR3 has 14 amino acids.

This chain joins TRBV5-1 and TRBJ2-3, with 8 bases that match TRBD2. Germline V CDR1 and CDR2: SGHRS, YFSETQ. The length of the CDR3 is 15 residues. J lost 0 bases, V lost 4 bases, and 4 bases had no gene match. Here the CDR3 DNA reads TGCGCCAGCAGCGTAGCGGGACCGAGCACAGATACGCAGTATTTT. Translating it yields CASSVAGPSTDTQYF.

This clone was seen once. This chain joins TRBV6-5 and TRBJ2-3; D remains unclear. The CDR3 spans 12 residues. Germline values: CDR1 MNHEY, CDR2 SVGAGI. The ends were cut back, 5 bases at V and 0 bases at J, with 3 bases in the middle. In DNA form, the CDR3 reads TGTGCCAGCAGTCCGAGCACAGATACGCAGTATTTT. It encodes CASSPSTDTQYF.

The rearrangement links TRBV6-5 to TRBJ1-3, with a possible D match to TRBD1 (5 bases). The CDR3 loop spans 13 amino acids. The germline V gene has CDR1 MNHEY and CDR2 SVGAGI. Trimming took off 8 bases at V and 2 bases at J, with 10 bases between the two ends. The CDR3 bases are TGTGCCAGCCAGGGCATTACTGGAAACACCATATATTTT. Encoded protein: CASQGITGNTIYF.

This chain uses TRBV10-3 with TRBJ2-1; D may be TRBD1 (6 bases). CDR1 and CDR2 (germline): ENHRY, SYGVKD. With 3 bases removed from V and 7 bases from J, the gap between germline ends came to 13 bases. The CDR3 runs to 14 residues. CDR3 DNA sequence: TGTGCCATCAGTGAACTGGGGGCGCAGAATGAGCAGTTCTTC. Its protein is CAISELGAQNEQFF.

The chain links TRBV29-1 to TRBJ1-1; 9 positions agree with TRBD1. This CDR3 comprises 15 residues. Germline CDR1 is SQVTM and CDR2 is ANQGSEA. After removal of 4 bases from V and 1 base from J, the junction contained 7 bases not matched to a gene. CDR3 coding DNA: TGCAGCGTTGCCGACAGGGGGATGGCGAACACTGAAGCTTTCTTT. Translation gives CSVADRGMANTEAFF.

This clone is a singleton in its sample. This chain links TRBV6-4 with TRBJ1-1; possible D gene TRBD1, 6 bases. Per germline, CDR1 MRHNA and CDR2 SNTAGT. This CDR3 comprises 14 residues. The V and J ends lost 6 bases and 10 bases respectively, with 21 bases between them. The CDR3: CASRGRQARRGAFF. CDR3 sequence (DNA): TGTGCCAGCAGGGGGCGACAGGCTCGGCGAGGAGCTTTCTTT.

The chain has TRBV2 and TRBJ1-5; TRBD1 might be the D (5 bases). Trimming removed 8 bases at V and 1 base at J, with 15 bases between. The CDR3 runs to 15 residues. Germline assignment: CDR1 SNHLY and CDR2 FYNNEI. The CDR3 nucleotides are TGTGCCAGCCGGACCTTTCAGGGAAGCAATCAGCCCCAGCATTTT. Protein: CASRTFQGSNQPQHF.

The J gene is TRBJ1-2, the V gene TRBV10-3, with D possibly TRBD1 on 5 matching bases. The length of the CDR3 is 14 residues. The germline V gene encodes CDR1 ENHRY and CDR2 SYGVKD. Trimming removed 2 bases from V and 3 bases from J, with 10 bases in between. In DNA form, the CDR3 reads TGTGCCATCAGTGAGAGCGGGGGGGACTATGGCTACACCTTC. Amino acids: CAISESGGDYGYTF.

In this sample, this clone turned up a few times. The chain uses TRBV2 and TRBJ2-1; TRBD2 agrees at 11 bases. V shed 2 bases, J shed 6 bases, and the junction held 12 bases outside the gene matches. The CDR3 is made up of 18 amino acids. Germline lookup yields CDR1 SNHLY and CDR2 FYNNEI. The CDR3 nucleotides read TGTGCCAGCAGTGAATGCCTGTCTGGGACTAGCGGATGCAATGAGCAGTTCTTC. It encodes CASSECLSGTSGCNEQFF.

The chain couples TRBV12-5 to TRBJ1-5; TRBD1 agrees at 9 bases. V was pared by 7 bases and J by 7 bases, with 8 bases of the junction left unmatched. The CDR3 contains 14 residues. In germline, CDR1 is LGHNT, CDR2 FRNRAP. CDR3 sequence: CASAPTGGLQPQHF. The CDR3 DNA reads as TGTGCTAGTGCCCCGACAGGGGGGCTGCAGCCCCAGCATTTT.